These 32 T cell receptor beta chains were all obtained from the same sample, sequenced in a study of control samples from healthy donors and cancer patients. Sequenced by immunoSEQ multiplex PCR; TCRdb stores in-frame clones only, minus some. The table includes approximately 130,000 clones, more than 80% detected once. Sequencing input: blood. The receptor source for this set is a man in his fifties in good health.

The CDR3 here is CASSLTESYGYTF. The CDR3 DNA follows: TGTGCCAGCAGCTTAACGGAATCCTATGGCTACACCTTC. The chain links TRBV11-2 to TRBJ1-2; D gene unclear. CDR3 length equals 13 residues. V was clipped by 2 bases and J by 4 bases, with 8 bases between them. Germline CDR1 reads SGHAT; CDR2 reads FQNNGV.

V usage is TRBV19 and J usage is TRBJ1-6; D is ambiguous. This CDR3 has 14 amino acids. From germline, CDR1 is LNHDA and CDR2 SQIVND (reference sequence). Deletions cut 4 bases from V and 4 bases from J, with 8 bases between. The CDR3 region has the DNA TGTGCCAGTAGTACTACGGGATATAATTCACCCCTCCACTTT. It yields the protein CASSTTGYNSPLHF.

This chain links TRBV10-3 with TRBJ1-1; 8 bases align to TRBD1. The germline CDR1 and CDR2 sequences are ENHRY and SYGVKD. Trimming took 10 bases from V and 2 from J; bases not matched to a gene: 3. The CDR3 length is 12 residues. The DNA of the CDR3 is TGTGCCACTGGACAGGGAAACACTGAAGCTTTCTTT. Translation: CATGQGNTEAFF.

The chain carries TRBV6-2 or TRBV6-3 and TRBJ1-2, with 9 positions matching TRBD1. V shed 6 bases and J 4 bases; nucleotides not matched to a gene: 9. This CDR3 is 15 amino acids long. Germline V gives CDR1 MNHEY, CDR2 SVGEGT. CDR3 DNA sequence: TGTGCCAGCAGCATACAGGGGGCGCGTGGCTATGGCTACACCTTC. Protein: CASSIQGARGYGYTF.

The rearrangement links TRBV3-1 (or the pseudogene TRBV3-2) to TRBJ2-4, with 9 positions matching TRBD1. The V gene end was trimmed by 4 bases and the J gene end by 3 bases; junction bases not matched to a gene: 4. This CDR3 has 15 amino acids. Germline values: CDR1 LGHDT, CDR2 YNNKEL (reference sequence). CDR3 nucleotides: TGTGCCAGCAGCCCAACGACAGGGGGCAAAAACATTCAGTACTTC. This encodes CASSPTTGGKNIQYF.

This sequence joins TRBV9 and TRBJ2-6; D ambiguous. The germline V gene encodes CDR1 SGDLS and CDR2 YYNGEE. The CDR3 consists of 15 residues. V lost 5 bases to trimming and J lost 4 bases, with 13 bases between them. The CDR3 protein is CASSRQGSGANVLTF. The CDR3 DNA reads TGTGCCAGCAGTCGTCAAGGATCAGGGGCCAACGTCCTGACTTTC.

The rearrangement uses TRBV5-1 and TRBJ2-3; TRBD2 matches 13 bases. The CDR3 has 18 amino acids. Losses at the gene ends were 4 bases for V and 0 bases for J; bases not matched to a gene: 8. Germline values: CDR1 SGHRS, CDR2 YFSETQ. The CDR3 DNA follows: TGCGCCAGCAGCCGCATCGGGGGACTAGCGGGAAGCACAGATACGCAGTATTTT. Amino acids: CASSRIGGLAGSTDTQYF.

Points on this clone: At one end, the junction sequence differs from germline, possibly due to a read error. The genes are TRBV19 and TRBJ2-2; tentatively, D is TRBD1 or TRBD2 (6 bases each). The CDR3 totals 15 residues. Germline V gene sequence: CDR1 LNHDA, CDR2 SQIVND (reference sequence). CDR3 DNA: TGTGCCAGTAGTAGCCGAGGGGGGAACGCCGGGGAGCTGTTTTTT. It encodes CASSSRGGNAGELFF.

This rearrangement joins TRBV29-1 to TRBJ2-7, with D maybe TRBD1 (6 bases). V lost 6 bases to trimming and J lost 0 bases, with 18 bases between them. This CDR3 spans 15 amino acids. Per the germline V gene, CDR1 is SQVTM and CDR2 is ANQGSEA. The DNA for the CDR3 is TGCAGCGTCGGACTGACGGCGGACAGCTCCTACGAGCAGTACTTC. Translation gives CSVGLTADSSYEQYF.

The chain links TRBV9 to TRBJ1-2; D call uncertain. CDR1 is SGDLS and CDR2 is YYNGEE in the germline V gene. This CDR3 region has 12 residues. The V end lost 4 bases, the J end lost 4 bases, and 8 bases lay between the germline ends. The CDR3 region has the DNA TGTGCCAGCAGCAGGGAGAGCTATGGCTACACCTTC. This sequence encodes CASSRESYGYTF.

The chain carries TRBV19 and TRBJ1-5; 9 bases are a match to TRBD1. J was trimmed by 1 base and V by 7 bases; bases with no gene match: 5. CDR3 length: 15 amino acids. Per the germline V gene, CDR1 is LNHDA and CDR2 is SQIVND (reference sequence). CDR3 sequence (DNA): TGTGCCAGTAAAAGGGACAGGGCGAGCAATCAGCCCCAGCATTTT. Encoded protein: CASKRDRASNQPQHF.

This chain's CDR3 is CAISDRGLAGGPTDTQYF. In nucleotides, the CDR3 is TGTGCCATCAGTGATAGGGGGCTAGCGGGGGGCCCCACAGATACGCAGTATTTT. The rearrangement joins TRBV10-3 to TRBJ2-3; 11 nucleotides match TRBD2. The ends lost 3 bases at V and 2 bases at J; junction bases unmatched: 10. The CDR3 contains 18 residues. CDR1 and CDR2 (germline): ENHRY, SYGVKD.

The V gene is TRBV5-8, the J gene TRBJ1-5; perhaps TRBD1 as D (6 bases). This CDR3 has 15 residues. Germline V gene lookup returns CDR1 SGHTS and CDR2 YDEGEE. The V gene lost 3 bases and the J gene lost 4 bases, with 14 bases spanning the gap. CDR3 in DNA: TGTGCCAGCAGCTCGCTTGGACAGAAGAATCAGCCCCAGCATTTT. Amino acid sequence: CASSSLGQKNQPQHF.

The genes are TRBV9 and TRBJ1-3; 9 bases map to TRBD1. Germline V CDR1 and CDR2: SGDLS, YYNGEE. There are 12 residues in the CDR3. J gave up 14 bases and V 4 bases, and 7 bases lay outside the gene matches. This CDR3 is CASSPGTGRLYF. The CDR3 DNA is TGTGCCAGCAGCCCAGGGACAGGGCGTTTATATTTT.

The CDR3 sequence is CASGSNREGVDLTF. In nucleotides, the CDR3 is TGTGCTAGTGGTTCCAACAGGGAAGGGGTGGACCTGACTTTC. The J gene is TRBJ2-6, the V gene TRBV12-5; D is possibly TRBD1 (6 bases). The CDR3 has 14 amino acids. Trimming took 4 bases from V and 15 from J, leaving 19 bases between them. CDR1 is LGHNT, CDR2 FRNRAP, per germline.

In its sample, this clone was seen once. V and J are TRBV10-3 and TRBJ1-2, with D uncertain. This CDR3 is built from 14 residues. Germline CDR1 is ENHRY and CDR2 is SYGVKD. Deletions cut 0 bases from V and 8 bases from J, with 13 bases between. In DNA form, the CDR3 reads TGTGCCATCAGTGAGTCGGGGATCCTCTGGGGCTACACCTTC. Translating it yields CAISESGILWGYTF.

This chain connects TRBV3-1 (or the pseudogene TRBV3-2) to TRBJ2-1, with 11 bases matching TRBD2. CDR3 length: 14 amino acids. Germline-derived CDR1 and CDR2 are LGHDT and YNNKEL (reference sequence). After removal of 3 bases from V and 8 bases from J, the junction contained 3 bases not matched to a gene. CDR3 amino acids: CASSQTSGVYEQFF. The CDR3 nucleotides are TGTGCCAGCAGCCAGACTAGCGGGGTCTATGAGCAGTTCTTC.

The CDR3 sequence is CASGPIGMNTEAFF. In nucleotides, the CDR3 is TGTGCCAGCGGCCCCATCGGGATGAACACTGAAGCTTTCTTT. The V and J genes are TRBV2 and TRBJ1-1; unclear D gene. The V gene lost 8 bases and the J gene lost 0 bases, with 13 bases spanning the gap. This CDR3 is built from 14 residues. Germline V gives CDR1 SNHLY, CDR2 FYNNEI.

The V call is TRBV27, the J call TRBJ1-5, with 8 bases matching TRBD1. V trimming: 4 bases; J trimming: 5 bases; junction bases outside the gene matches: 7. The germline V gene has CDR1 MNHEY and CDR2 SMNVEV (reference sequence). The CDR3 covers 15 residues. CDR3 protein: CASSSNRGWDQPQHF. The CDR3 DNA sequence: TGTGCCAGCAGTTCCAACAGGGGGTGGGATCAGCCCCAGCATTTT.

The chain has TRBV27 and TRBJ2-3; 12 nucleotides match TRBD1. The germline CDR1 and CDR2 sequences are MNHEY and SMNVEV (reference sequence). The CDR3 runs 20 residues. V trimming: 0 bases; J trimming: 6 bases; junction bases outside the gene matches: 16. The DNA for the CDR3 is TGTGCCAGCAGTTTATCGTGGCCGGGACAGGGGGCGCGGGGTTCGGATACGCAGTATTTT. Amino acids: CASSLSWPGQGARGSDTQYF.

Here the CDR3 reads CASSQDRKERNTIYF. CDR3 nucleotide sequence: TGCGCCAGCAGCCAAGATCGAAAGGAACGGAACACCATATATTTT. The chain has TRBV4-3 and TRBJ1-3; D remains unclear. Trimming took 0 bases from V and 7 from J, leaving 13 bases between them. Germline CDR1 reads LGHNA; CDR2 reads YSLEER. The CDR3 runs to 15 residues.

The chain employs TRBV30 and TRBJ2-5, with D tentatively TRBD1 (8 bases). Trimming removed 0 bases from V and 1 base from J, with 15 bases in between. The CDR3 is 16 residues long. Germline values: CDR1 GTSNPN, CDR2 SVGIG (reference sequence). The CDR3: CAWSVQGGPRQETQYF. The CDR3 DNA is TGTGCCTGGAGTGTACAGGGGGGGCCGCGCCAAGAGACCCAGTACTTC.

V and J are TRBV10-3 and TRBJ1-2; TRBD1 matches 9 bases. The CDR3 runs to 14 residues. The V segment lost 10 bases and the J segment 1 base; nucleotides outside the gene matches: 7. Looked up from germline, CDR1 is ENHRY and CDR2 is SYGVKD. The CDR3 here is CASLPGQGNYGYTF. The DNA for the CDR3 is TGTGCCAGCTTACCGGGACAGGGTAACTATGGCTACACCTTC.

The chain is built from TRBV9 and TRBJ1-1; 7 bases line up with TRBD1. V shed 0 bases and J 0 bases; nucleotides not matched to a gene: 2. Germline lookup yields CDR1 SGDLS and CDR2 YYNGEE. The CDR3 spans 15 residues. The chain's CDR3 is CASSVVDRVNTEAFF. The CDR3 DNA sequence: TGTGCCAGCAGCGTAGTCGACAGGGTGAACACTGAAGCTTTCTTT.

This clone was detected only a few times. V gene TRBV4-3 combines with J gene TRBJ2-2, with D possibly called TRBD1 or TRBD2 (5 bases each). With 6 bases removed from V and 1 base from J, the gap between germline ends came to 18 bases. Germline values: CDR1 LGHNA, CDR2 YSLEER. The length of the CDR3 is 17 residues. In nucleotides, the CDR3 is TGCGCCAGCAGGCGACTAATAGGGGCCGAGAACACCGGGGAGCTGTTTTTT. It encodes CASRRLIGAENTGELFF.

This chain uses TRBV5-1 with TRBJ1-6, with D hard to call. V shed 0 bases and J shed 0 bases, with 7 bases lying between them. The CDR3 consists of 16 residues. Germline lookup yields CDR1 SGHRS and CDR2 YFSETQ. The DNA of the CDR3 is TGCGCCAGCAGCTTGGGGGAGAGCTCCTATAATTCACCCCTCCACTTT. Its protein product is CASSLGESSYNSPLHF.

The CDR3 spells CASLAGAGEKDTQYF. CDR3 in DNA: TGTGCCTCCCTAGCAGGAGCGGGGGAGAAAGATACGCAGTATTTT. This chain connects TRBV27 to TRBJ2-3, with 8 bases fitting TRBD2. The CDR3 is made up of 15 amino acids. V gave up 11 bases and J gave up 5 bases; unmatched junction bases: 15. Germline loops: CDR1 MNHEY, CDR2 SMNVEV (reference sequence).

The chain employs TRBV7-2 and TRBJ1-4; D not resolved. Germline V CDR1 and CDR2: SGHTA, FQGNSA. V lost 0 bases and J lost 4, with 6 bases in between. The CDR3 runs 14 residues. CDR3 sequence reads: CASSLATDNEKLFF. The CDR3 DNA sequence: TGTGCCAGCAGCTTAGCGACGGATAATGAAAAACTGTTTTTT.

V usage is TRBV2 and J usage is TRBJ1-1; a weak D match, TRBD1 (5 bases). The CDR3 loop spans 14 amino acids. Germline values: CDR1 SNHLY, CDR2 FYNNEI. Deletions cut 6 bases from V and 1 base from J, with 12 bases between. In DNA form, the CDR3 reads TGTGCCAGCAGCCGCAGGGAATGGAACACTGAAGCTTTCTTT. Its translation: CASSRREWNTEAFF.

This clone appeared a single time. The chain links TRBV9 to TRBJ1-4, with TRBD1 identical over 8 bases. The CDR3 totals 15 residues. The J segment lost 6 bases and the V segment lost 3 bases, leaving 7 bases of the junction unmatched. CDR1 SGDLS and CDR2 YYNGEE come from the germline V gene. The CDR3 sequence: CASSGRTGYDEKLFF. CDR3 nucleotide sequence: TGTGCCAGCAGCGGCCGGACAGGGTACGATGAAAAACTGTTTTTT. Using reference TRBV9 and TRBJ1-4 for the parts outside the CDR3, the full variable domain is DSGVTQTPKHLITATGQRVTLRCSPRSGDLSVYWYQQSLDQGLQFLIQYYNGEERAKGNILERFSAQQFPDLHSELNLSSLELGDSALYFCASSGRTGYDEKLFFGSGTQLSVL.

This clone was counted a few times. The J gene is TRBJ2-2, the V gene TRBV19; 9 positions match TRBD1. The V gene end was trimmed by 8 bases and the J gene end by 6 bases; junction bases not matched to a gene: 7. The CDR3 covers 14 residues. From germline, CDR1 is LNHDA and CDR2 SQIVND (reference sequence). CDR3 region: CASARTGVAGELFF. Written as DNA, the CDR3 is TGTGCCAGTGCTCGGACAGGGGTGGCCGGGGAGCTGTTTTTT.

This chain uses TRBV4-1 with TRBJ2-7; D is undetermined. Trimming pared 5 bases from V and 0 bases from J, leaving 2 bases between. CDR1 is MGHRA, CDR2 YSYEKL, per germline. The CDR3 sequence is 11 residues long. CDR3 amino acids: CASSTSYEQYF. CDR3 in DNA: TGCGCCAGCAGCACCTCCTACGAGCAGTACTTC.